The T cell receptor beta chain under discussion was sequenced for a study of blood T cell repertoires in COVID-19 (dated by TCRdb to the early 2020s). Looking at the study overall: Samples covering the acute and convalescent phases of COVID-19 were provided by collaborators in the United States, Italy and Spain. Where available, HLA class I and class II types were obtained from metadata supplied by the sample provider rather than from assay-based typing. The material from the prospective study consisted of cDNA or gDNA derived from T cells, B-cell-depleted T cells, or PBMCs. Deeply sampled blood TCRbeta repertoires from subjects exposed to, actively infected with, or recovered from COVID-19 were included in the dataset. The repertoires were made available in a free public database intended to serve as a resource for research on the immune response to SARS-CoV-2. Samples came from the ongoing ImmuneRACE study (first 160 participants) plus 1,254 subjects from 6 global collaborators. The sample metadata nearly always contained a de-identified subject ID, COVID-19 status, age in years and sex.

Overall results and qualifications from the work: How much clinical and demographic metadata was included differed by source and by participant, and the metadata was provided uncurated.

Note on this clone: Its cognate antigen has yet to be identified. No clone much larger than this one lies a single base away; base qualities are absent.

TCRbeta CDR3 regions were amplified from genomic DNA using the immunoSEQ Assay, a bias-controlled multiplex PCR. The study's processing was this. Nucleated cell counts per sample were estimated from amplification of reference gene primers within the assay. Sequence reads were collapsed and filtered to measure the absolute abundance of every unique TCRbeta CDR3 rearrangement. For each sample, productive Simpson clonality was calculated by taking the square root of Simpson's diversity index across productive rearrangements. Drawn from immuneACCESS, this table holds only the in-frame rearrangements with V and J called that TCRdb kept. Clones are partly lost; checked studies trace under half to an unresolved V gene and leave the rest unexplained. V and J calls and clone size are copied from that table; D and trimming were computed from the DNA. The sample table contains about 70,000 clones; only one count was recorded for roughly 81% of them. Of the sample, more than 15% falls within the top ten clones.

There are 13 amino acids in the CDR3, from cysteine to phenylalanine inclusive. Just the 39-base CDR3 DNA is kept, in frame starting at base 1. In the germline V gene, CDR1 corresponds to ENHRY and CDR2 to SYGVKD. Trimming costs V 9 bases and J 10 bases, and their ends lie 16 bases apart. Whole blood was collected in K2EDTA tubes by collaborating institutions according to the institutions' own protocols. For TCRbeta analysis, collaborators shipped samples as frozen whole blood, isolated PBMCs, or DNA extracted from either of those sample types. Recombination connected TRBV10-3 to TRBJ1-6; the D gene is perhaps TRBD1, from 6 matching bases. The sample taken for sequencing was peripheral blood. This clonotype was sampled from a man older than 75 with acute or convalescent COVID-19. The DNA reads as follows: TGTGCCATAAGACACAGGGTAGGGTCACCCCTCCACTTT. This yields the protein CAIRHRVGSPLHF.